Shown below are 6 T cell receptor beta chains from a single sample sequenced in a study of blood T cell repertoires in COVID-19. TCRdb's table, derived via immunoSEQ multiplex PCR, lists solely in-frame clones and lacks some. Of about 40,000 clones in the sample, approximately 90% are singletons; the top ten hold approximately 20%. Sequenced: peripheral blood. These receptor sequences come from a man aged 45-65 years in a cohort sampled during active COVID-19.

The V call is TRBV24-1, the J call TRBJ2-3; D is perhaps TRBD1 (7 bases). The germline V and J ends were trimmed by 5 bases and 3 bases, with 11 bases remaining between them. The germline V gene has CDR1 KGHDR and CDR2 SFDVKD. The CDR3 consists of 14 residues. Here the CDR3 reads CATSGRDSTDTQYF. As DNA, the CDR3 is TGTGCCACCAGTGGGAGGGACAGTACAGATACGCAGTATTTT.

This chain links TRBV27 with TRBJ2-1; possibly TRBD2 for D (6 bases). The CDR3 covers 14 residues. The V end was cut by 8 bases, the J end by 5 bases, with 16 bases between. Looked up from germline, CDR1 is MNHEY and CDR2 is SMNVEV (reference sequence). CDR3 in amino acids: CASSRYREHNEQFF. In nucleotides, the CDR3 is TGTGCCAGCTCGAGGTATCGGGAGCACAATGAGCAGTTCTTC.

V gene TRBV7-2 combines with J gene TRBJ1-5, with D possibly TRBD1 on 5 matching bases. V shed 1 base and J shed 4 bases, with 14 bases lying between them. CDR1 and CDR2 from the germline V gene are SGHTA and FQGNSA. CDR3 size: 16 residues. CDR3 region: CASSLVGGRLNQPQHF. The CDR3 nucleotides read TGTGCCAGCAGCTTAGTGGGGGGACGCCTTAATCAGCCCCAGCATTTT.

This clone came up a few times. The V call is TRBV6-1, the J call TRBJ2-7; no clear D gene. Trimming removed 1 base from V and 0 bases from J, with 10 bases in between. The germline gives CDR1 MNHNS, CDR2 SASEGT. The CDR3 covers 15 residues. The CDR3, as DNA: TGTGCCAGCAGTGAAGATGGCAGTGGCTCCTACGAGCAGTACTTC. Its protein product is CASSEDGSGSYEQYF.

The V and J genes are TRBV7-5 and TRBJ1-1; the DNA was not compared with TRBD1, the D call given in the table. TRBV7-5 is noted as a pseudogene. The CDR3 covers 15 residues. The CDR3 loop is CARSPDGTRNTEAFF. CDR3 in DNA: TGTGCCAGAAGCCCTGATGGGACACGCAACACTGAAGCTTTCTTT.

The chain joins TRBV7-3 to TRBJ2-7; D ambiguous. V dropped 4 bases and J dropped 2 bases, with 15 bases sitting between them. The CDR3 spans 15 residues. Germline V CDR1 and CDR2: SGHTA, FQGTGA. CDR3 in DNA: TGTGCCAGCAGCTCCGAGCCCTGGGCCCCCTACGAGCAGTACGTC. Encoded protein: CASSSEPWAPYEQYV.